These 15 T cell receptor beta chains were sequenced from one sample in a study of shared clonotypes between healthy human individuals. Libraries were prepared by immunoSEQ multiplex PCR; TCRdb keeps only in-frame clonotypes and omits some of them. The table has about 1,500,000 clones, around 95% seen once. Sequencing used naive CD4+ T cells sorted from blood. The subset here: CD45RA+ positively selected. These receptor sequences come from a man aged 25 to 40 in good health.

The gene calls are TRBV18 and TRBJ2-5, with D possibly matching TRBD1 (5 bases). Trimming cost V 1 base and J 4 bases, with 13 bases left between them. Germline-derived CDR1 and CDR2 are KGHSH and LQKENI. The CDR3 totals 15 residues. CDR3: CASSPLSGMGETQYF. The CDR3 DNA follows: TGTGCCAGCTCACCACTATCAGGGATGGGAGAGACCCAGTACTTC.

This clone was detected only once. The chain uses TRBV2 and TRBJ2-2; no clear D gene. This CDR3 spans 13 amino acids. The germline V and J ends were trimmed by 6 bases and 6 bases, with 11 bases remaining between them. Germline loops: CDR1 SNHLY, CDR2 FYNNEI. The CDR3 protein is CASRGAASGELFF. CDR3 coding DNA: TGTGCCAGCAGGGGCGCAGCGTCCGGGGAGCTGTTTTTT.

The chain joins TRBV7-2 to TRBJ2-3; 8 bases align to TRBD2. Germline V gene sequence: CDR1 SGHTA, CDR2 FQGNSA. The CDR3 runs to 16 residues. V shed 5 bases and J 4 bases; nucleotides not matched to a gene: 11. The CDR3: CASSRNSGSTADTQYF. In DNA, the CDR3 is TGTGCCAGCAGCCGCAACAGCGGGAGTACAGCAGATACGCAGTATTTT.

This clone was found once. This rearrangement joins TRBV5-6 to TRBJ1-5; tentatively, D is TRBD1 (5 bases). V was cut by 3 bases and J by 0 bases, with 13 bases left in between. The CDR3 is made up of 16 amino acids. Germline V gene lookup returns CDR1 SGHDT and CDR2 YYEEEE. In DNA, the CDR3 is TGTGCCAGCAGCTCAGGGACGGTTTATAGCAATCAGCCCCAGCATTTT. Translation gives CASSSGTVYSNQPQHF.

This chain connects TRBV19 to TRBJ1-5; 12 nucleotides match TRBD1. Trimming cost V 5 bases and J 6 bases; bases outside gene matches: 8. Germline CDR1 is LNHDA and CDR2 is SQIVND (reference sequence). The CDR3 runs to 16 residues. The CDR3 region has the DNA TGTGCCAGTAGTGCCCGGGACAGGGGGCTAGGTCAGCCCCAGCATTTT. It encodes CASSARDRGLGQPQHF.

The CDR3 sequence: CASSPTGGGEKLFF. DNA of the CDR3: TGTGCCAGCAGCCCGACAGGGGGCGGTGAAAAACTGTTTTTT. The chain links TRBV5-6 to TRBJ1-4; 10 nucleotides agree with TRBD1. The V gene's germline CDR1 is SGHDT and CDR2 YYEEEE. Germline trimming cut 4 bases from V and 7 bases from J; bases unmatched to any gene: 4. The CDR3 extends over 14 amino acids.

The chain is built from TRBV28 and TRBJ1-5; 7 bases are a match to TRBD1. Germline V gene sequence: CDR1 MDHEN, CDR2 SYDVKM. J gave up 0 bases and V 5 bases, and 4 bases lay outside the gene matches. The CDR3 is made up of 15 amino acids. This CDR3 reads CASSGTDYSNQPQHF. CDR3 in DNA: TGTGCCAGCAGTGGGACAGACTATAGCAATCAGCCCCAGCATTTT.

This chain links TRBV28 with TRBJ2-7; 9 nucleotides match TRBD1. V was clipped by 6 bases and J by 6 bases; unmatched bases: 12. The CDR3 has 15 residues. Germline-derived CDR1 and CDR2 are MDHEN and SYDVKM. CDR3: CASRPTGTGQGEQYF. Here the CDR3 DNA reads TGTGCCAGCAGGCCGACCGGGACAGGGCAAGGCGAGCAGTACTTC. The whole variable domain, remainder taken from reference TRBV28 and TRBJ2-7, is DVKVTQSSRYLVKRTGEKVFLECVQDMDHENMFWYRQDPGLGLRLIYFSYDVKMKEKGDIPEGYSVSREKKERFSLILESASTNQTSMYLCASRPTGTGQGEQYFGPGTRLTVT.

The V and J genes are TRBV12-5 and TRBJ1-1; D may be TRBD1 (5 bases). V lost 6 bases and J 9 bases, leaving 17 bases between the germline ends. CDR3 length: 13 residues. CDR1 LGHNT and CDR2 FRNRAP come from the germline V gene. CDR3 bases: TGTGCTAGTGGGTGGGACGGAGGAACTAAAGCTTTCTTT. Protein sequence: CASGWDGGTKAFF.

Worth noting for this clone: The same CDR3 also results from other DNA sequences found in this sample. V gene TRBV18 combines with J gene TRBJ2-1; TRBD2 agrees at 11 bases. The germline V gene encodes CDR1 KGHSH and CDR2 LQKENI. The CDR3 sequence is 16 residues long. V dropped 6 bases and J dropped 5; count of bases not matched to a gene: 9. The CDR3 is CASSPTSGSSHNEQFF. CDR3 DNA sequence: TGTGCCAGCTCCCCTACTAGCGGGAGTTCGCACAATGAGCAGTTCTTC.

The chain has TRBV18 and TRBJ2-2; D is unclear. The germline gives CDR1 KGHSH, CDR2 LQKENI. This CDR3 is built from 16 residues. V was clipped by 2 bases and J by 4 bases, with 14 bases between them. This CDR3 is CASSPSDGVRTGELFF. CDR3 nucleotide sequence: TGTGCCAGCTCACCATCCGATGGGGTTCGCACCGGGGAGCTGTTTTTT. The full variable domain, with the rest looked up from reference TRBV18 and TRBJ2-2, is NAGVMQNPRHLVRRRGQEARLRCSPMKGHSHVYWYRQLPEEGLKFMVYLQKENIIDESGMPKERFSAEFPKEGPSILRIQQVVRGDSAAYFCASSPSDGVRTGELFFGEGSRLTVL.

The chain employs TRBV9 and TRBJ2-1, with 7 positions matching TRBD2. CDR3 length: 16 amino acids. The germline gives CDR1 SGDLS, CDR2 YYNGEE. Trimming at V came to 0 bases and at J to 7 bases, leaving 10 bases not matched to a gene. The CDR3 DNA sequence: TGTGCCAGCAGCGTAGAAGGAGGGAGGGTATTAAATGAGCAGTTCTTC. It encodes CASSVEGGRVLNEQFF.

This chain links TRBV9 with TRBJ2-5; D possibly corresponds to TRBD1 (6 bases). CDR3 length equals 15 residues. Per germline, CDR1 SGDLS and CDR2 YYNGEE. Trimming took 4 bases from V and 2 from J, leaving 15 bases between them. As DNA, the CDR3 is TGTGCCAGCAGCACTCCGACAGGTGGGCAAGAGACCCAGTACTTC. Protein sequence: CASSTPTGGQETQYF.

J is TRBJ2-7 and V is TRBV5-1; 11 bases are shared with TRBD2. Trimming cost V 0 bases and J 6 bases; bases outside gene matches: 2. Germline values: CDR1 SGHRS, CDR2 YFSETQ. The CDR3 spans 14 residues. The CDR3 nucleotides are TGCGCCAGCAGCTTGGTTAGCGGGAGGGGCGAGCAGTACTTC. This sequence encodes CASSLVSGRGEQYF.

The chain couples TRBV18 to TRBJ1-5; D is ambiguous. CDR3 length: 14 residues. V lost 6 bases to trimming and J lost 0 bases, with 9 bases between them. The germline CDR1 and CDR2 sequences are KGHSH and LQKENI. CDR3 amino acids: CASSPTISNQPQHF. The CDR3 DNA is TGTGCCAGCTCCCCGACCATTAGCAATCAGCCCCAGCATTTT.